This T cell receptor beta chain was recovered during a study of T cell repertoires in cytomegalovirus infection. Study results and limitations: The response measured ex vivo was dominated by TCR beta clonotypes (HLA-C-restricted and CMV-specific). Summed frequency of shared TCR beta families picked out CMV carriers who also had the relevant HLA.

Using its own MiXCR run on the reads, TCRdb lists one record per CDR3 protein. The table lists roughly 160,000 distinct CDR3 sequences, roughly 22% of them singletons. Trimming cost V 2 bases and J 7 bases, with 8 bases left between them. This CDR3 contains 12 residues. This clonotype turned up a few times. Its target is not known. The V and J genes are TRBV12-3 or TRBV12-4 and TRBJ1-1; tentatively, D is TRBD1 (5 bases). Sequences were derived from CD8+ T cells from cultured PBMCs, sampled from culture after CMV antigen stimulation. This sequence was found in a human donor in good health (CMV status not recorded). Some clones in this sample may be carry-over from other donors' samples. The CDR3 bases are TGTGCCAGCAGTTTAATGGACAATGAAGCTTTCTTT. Encoded protein: CASSLMDNEAFF.